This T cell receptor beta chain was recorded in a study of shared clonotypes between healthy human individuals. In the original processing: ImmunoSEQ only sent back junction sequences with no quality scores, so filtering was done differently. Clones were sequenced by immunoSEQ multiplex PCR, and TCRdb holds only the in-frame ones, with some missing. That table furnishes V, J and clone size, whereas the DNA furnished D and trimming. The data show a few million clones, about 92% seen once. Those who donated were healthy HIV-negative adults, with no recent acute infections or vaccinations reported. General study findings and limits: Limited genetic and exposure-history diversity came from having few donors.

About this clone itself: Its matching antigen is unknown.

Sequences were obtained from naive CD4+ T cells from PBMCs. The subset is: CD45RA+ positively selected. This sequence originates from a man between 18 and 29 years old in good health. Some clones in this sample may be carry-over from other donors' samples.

CDR3 residues: CSGRQGWDTEAFF. For the CDR3, the DNA is TGCAGCGGGCGACAGGGCTGGGACACTGAAGCTTTCTTT. This rearrangement joins TRBV29-1 to TRBJ1-1; 7 nucleotides agree with TRBD1. Trimming took 7 bases from V and 3 from J; bases not matched to a gene: 8. The CDR3 is 13 amino acids. Germline CDR1 SQVTM, CDR2 ANQGSEA.